Shown below are 22 T cell receptor beta chains from a single sample sequenced in a study of blood T cell repertoires in COVID-19. The assay was immunoSEQ multiplex PCR, and TCRdb's table has in-frame clones only and misses some. The sample lists some 90,000 clones; more than 70% were seen once. Material for sequencing was peripheral blood. All receptors come from a man aged 50 to 60 with acute or convalescent COVID-19.

The chain has TRBV2 and TRBJ2-3, with TRBD2 identical over 12 bases. V dropped 3 bases and J dropped 8; count of bases not matched to a gene: 9. CDR3 size: 16 residues. The V gene's germline CDR1 is SNHLY and CDR2 FYNNEI. CDR3 bases: TGTGCCAGCAGTGATGAGTCTAGCGGGGGGGCAGGTACGCAGTATTTT. Translated: CASSDESSGGAGTQYF.

V and J are TRBV28 and TRBJ2-2; tentatively, D is TRBD2 (6 bases). The CDR3 runs to 16 residues. CDR1 MDHEN and CDR2 SYDVKM come from the germline V gene. V shed 6 bases and J shed 3 bases, with 17 bases lying between them. For the CDR3, the DNA is TGTGCCAGCAGCCCTCGCGGGGCAGGGTACACCGGGGAGCTGTTTTTT. Amino acids: CASSPRGAGYTGELFF.

The chain joins TRBV4-3 to TRBJ1-2, with 9 bases lining up with TRBD1. The CDR3 spans 17 residues. The ends lost 3 bases at V and 4 bases at J; junction bases unmatched: 12. Germline loops: CDR1 LGHNA, CDR2 YSLEER. CDR3 sequence: CASSHDEWDRVVYGYTF. In nucleotides, the CDR3 is TGCGCCAGCAGCCATGATGAATGGGACAGGGTGGTCTATGGCTACACCTTC.

The chain couples TRBV2 to TRBJ2-7; 10 bases align to TRBD1. CDR3 length: 13 amino acids. V was pared by 6 bases and J by 6 bases, with 5 bases of the junction left unmatched. The germline CDR1 and CDR2 sequences are SNHLY and FYNNEI. CDR3 sequence reads: CASRDRGLSEQYV. CDR3 DNA: TGTGCCAGCAGGGACAGGGGGTTAAGCGAGCAGTACGTC.

The rearrangement links TRBV5-4 to TRBJ2-5, with D perhaps TRBD1 (6 bases). V was clipped by 6 bases and J by 5 bases, with 14 bases between them. The germline V gene has CDR1 SGHNT and CDR2 YYREEE (reference sequence). The CDR3 spans 13 residues. The CDR3 DNA is TGTGCCAGCACCCTACAGGGTTCCGAGACCCAGTACTTC. It translates to CASTLQGSETQYF.

This rearrangement joins TRBV9 to TRBJ2-1, with 7 bases identical to TRBD2. Trimming removed 0 bases from V and 5 bases from J; junction bases left unmatched: 5. The V gene's germline CDR1 is SGDLS and CDR2 YYNGEE. This CDR3 has 15 amino acids. CDR3 protein: CASSVGGGPHNEQFF. The DNA of the CDR3 is TGTGCCAGCAGCGTAGGGGGAGGGCCACACAATGAGCAGTTCTTC.

This chain uses TRBV7-9 with TRBJ2-1; D perhaps matches TRBD2 (6 bases). The CDR3 is 15 residues long. Trimming removed 1 base at V and 2 bases at J, with 9 bases between. Germline V lookup: CDR1 SEHNR, CDR2 FQNEAQ (reference sequence). CDR3 amino acids: CASSLVGLAYNEQFF. DNA of the CDR3: TGTGCCAGCAGCTTAGTGGGACTGGCCTACAATGAGCAGTTCTTC.

The CDR3 DNA reads TGTGCCAGCATTAGTGCGCCGGGACTAGCGATCCAGACCCAGTACTTC. Amino acids: CASISAPGLAIQTQYF. The chain recombines TRBV28 with TRBJ2-5; 10 bases are shared with TRBD2. The CDR3 totals 16 residues. In germline, CDR1 is MDHEN, CDR2 SYDVKM. V lost 7 bases and J lost 6; bases outside the gene matches: 14.

This chain connects TRBV11-2 to TRBJ1-2; 7 positions agree with TRBD1. There are 17 residues in the CDR3. Germline trimming cut 5 bases from V and 6 bases from J; bases unmatched to any gene: 18. CDR1 is SGHAT and CDR2 is FQNNGV in the germline V gene. In nucleotides, the CDR3 is TGTGCCAGCAGCGTTACTCCGGAACAGGGGACTAGAGATGGCTACACCTTC. Its protein is CASSVTPEQGTRDGYTF.

This sequence joins TRBV3-1 (or the pseudogene TRBV3-2) and TRBJ2-3; D might be TRBD2 (5 bases). Per germline, CDR1 LGHDT and CDR2 YNNKEL (reference sequence). This CDR3 spans 12 amino acids. The ends were cut back, 10 bases at V and 4 bases at J, with 12 bases in the middle. DNA of the CDR3: TGTGCCACCACGGGGTTTTCAGATACGCAGTATTTT. The encoded protein is CATTGFSDTQYF.

The chain carries TRBV6-6 and TRBJ1-2; 12 bases map to TRBD1. The trim removed 2 bases at V and 6 bases at J, leaving 4 bases unmatched. The CDR3 spans 15 residues. Looked up from germline, CDR1 is MNHNY and CDR2 is SVGAGI (reference sequence). The DNA of the CDR3 is TGTGCCAGCAGTTACCCGGGACAGGGGGCCGATGGCTACACCTTC. It specifies CASSYPGQGADGYTF.

J is TRBJ2-2 and V is TRBV7-2, with D possibly matching TRBD1 (5 bases). The germline V gene encodes CDR1 SGHTA and CDR2 FQGNSA. Trimming cost V 5 bases and J 7 bases, with 14 bases left between them. This CDR3 spans 14 amino acids. The CDR3 loop reads CASSPDSESGELFF. DNA for the CDR3: TGTGCCAGCAGCCCAGACAGTGAAAGCGGGGAGCTGTTTTTT.

The V gene is TRBV2, the J gene TRBJ2-5; TRBD2 matches at 16 bases. CDR1 is SNHLY and CDR2 is FYNNEI in the germline V gene. After removal of 1 base from V and 4 bases from J, the junction contained 6 bases not matched to a gene. The CDR3 spans 18 residues. The CDR3 sequence: CASSEGGLAGGPGETQYF. DNA of the CDR3: TGTGCCAGCAGTGAAGGGGGACTAGCGGGAGGGCCGGGAGAGACCCAGTACTTC.

V and J are TRBV11-2 and TRBJ1-4, with TRBD1 as a possible D gene (5 bases). The germline V gene encodes CDR1 SGHAT and CDR2 FQNNGV. The CDR3 loop spans 16 amino acids. Trimming removed 6 bases at V and 0 bases at J, with 14 bases between. The CDR3 coding sequence is TGTGCCAGCAGTTTTAGTACAGGCGCAACTAATGAAAAACTGTTTTTT. Translation gives CASSFSTGATNEKLFF.

V gene TRBV28 combines with J gene TRBJ1-2; 8 bases map to TRBD1. The germline gives CDR1 MDHEN, CDR2 SYDVKM. Trimming removed 7 bases from V and 5 bases from J; junction bases left unmatched: 12. This CDR3 is 15 amino acids long. Here the CDR3 reads CASTHDRGQIYGYTF. In nucleotides, the CDR3 is TGTGCCAGCACCCACGACAGGGGACAAATTTATGGCTACACCTTC.

The chain employs TRBV3-1 (or the pseudogene TRBV3-2) and TRBJ1-4; 7 bases fit TRBD1. CDR3 length: 15 amino acids. V shed 3 bases, J shed 5 bases, and the junction held 6 bases outside the gene matches. Germline assignment: CDR1 LGHDT and CDR2 YNNKEL (reference sequence). The CDR3 sequence is CASSQRTGQNEKLFF. CDR3 nucleotide sequence: TGTGCCAGCAGCCAGAGGACAGGCCAGAATGAAAAACTGTTTTTT.

The chain carries TRBV2 and TRBJ1-5; D gene unclear. Germline V gene sequence: CDR1 SNHLY, CDR2 FYNNEI. This CDR3 has 15 residues. V lost 2 bases and J 0 bases, leaving 8 bases between the germline ends. CDR3 sequence: CASSESGYSNQPQHF. CDR3 nucleotides: TGTGCCAGCAGTGAAAGCGGATATAGCAATCAGCCCCAGCATTTT.

The chain joins TRBV7-3 to TRBJ1-4, with TRBD1 identical over 9 bases. With V trimmed by 6 bases and J by 8 bases, 4 bases remained unmatched. The CDR3 loop spans 13 amino acids. CDR1 and CDR2 from the germline V gene are SGHTA and FQGTGA. The CDR3 sequence: CASSPDRGEKLFF. The CDR3 DNA is TGTGCCAGCAGTCCGGACAGGGGAGAAAAACTGTTTTTT.

The chain has TRBV15 and TRBJ2-7; D perhaps matches TRBD2 (6 bases). The CDR3 is made up of 17 amino acids. V was clipped by 1 base and J by 3 bases, with 19 bases between them. The V gene's germline CDR1 is LNHNV and CDR2 YYDKDF (reference sequence). CDR3 bases: TGTGCCACCAGCAGAGGAGTCGATCGGGGGATGGGCTACGAGCAGTACTTC. This translates into CATSRGVDRGMGYEQYF.

The chain is built from TRBV7-3 and TRBJ1-1; 7 bases map to TRBD1. Germline trimming cut 5 bases from V and 7 bases from J; bases unmatched to any gene: 7. CDR1 is SGHTA, CDR2 FQGTGA, per germline. CDR3 length: 13 residues. In DNA form, the CDR3 reads TGTGCCAGCAGCGCGATCCGGGACAGTGAAGCTTTCTTT. Translating it yields CASSAIRDSEAFF.

V gene TRBV28 combines with J gene TRBJ2-4; possibly TRBD1 for D (6 bases). V was clipped by 5 bases and J by 7 bases, with 18 bases between them. The CDR3 covers 15 residues. CDR1 and CDR2 from the germline V gene are MDHEN and SYDVKM. CDR3 sequence (DNA): TGTGCCAGCAGTCGCCCCGGGACAACATTGAACATTCAGTACTTC. It is translated as CASSRPGTTLNIQYF.

This chain joins TRBV19 and TRBJ2-2, with D perhaps TRBD2 (5 bases). The CDR3 covers 14 residues. Trimming cost V 6 bases and J 4 bases, with 12 bases left between them. Germline loops: CDR1 LNHDA, CDR2 SQIVND (reference sequence). This chain's CDR3 is CASREEVVTGELFF. CDR3 in DNA: TGTGCCAGTAGAGAGGAGGTAGTCACCGGGGAGCTGTTTTTT.